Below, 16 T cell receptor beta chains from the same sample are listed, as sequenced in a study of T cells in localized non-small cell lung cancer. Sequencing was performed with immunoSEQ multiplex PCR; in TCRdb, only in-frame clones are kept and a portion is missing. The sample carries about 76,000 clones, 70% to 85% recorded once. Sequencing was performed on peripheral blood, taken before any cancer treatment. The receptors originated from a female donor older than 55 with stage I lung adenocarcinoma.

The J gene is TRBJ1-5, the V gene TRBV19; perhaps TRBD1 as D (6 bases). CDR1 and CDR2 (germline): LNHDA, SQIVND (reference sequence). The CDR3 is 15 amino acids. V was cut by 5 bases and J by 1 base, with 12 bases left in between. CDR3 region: CASSELRGSNQPQHF. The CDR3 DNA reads TGTGCCAGTAGTGAATTGAGGGGGAGCAATCAGCCCCAGCATTTT. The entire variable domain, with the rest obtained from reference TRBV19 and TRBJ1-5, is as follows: DGGITQSPKYLFRKEGQNVTLSCEQNLNHDAMYWYRQDPGQGLRLIYYSQIVNDFQKGDIAEGYSVSREKKESFPLTVTSAQKNPTAFYLCASSELRGSNQPQHFGDGTRLSIL.

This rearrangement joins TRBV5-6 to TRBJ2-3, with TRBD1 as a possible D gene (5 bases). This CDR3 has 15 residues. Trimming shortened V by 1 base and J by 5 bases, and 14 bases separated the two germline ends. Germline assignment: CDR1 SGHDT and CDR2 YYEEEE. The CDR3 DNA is TGTGCCAGCAGCTTGTATAGGACATGGAGAGATACGCAGTATTTT. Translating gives CASSLYRTWRDTQYF.

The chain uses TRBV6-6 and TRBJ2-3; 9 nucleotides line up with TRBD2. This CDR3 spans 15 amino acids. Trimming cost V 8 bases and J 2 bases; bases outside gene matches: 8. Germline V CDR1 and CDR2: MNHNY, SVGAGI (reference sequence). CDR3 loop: CASSPGTSPTDTQYF. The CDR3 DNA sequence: TGTGCCAGCTCCCCCGGGACTAGCCCCACAGATACGCAGTATTTT.

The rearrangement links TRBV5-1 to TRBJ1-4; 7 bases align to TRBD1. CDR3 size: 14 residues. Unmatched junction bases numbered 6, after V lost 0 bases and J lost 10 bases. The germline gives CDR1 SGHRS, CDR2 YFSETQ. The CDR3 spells CASSLAARDRKLFF. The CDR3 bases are TGCGCCAGCAGCTTGGCCGCCCGGGACAGAAAACTGTTTTTT. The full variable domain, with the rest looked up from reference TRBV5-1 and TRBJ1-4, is KAGVTQTPRYLIKTRGQQVTLSCSPISGHRSVSWYQQTPGQGLQFLFEYFSETQRNKGNFPGRFSGRQFSNSRSEMNVSTLELGDSALYLCASSLAARDRKLFFGSGTQLSVL.

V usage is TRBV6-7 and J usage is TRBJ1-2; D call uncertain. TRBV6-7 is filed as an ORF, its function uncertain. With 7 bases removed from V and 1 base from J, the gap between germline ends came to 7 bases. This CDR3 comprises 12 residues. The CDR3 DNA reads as TGTGCCAGCACTTCGGATAACTATGGCTACACCTTC. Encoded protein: CASTSDNYGYTF.

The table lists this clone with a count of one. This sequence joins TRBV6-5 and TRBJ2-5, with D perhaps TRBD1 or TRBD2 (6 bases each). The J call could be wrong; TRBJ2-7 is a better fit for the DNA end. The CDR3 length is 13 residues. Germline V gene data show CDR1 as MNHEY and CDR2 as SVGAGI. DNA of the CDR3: TGTGCCAGCAGGGAGGGACATACCTACGAGCAGTACTTC. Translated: CASREGHTYEQYF.

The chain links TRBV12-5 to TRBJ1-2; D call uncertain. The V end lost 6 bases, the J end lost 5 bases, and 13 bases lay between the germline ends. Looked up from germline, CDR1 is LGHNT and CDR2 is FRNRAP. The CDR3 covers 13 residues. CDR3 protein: CASGGGAFYGYTF. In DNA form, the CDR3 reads TGTGCTAGTGGAGGAGGCGCCTTTTATGGCTACACCTTC.

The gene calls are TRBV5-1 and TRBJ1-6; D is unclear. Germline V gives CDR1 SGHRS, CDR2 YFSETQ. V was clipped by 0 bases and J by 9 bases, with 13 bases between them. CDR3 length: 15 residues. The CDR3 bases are TGCGCCAGCAGCTTGGGGCCGGAGTCTGGTTCACCCCTCCACTTT. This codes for CASSLGPESGSPLHF.

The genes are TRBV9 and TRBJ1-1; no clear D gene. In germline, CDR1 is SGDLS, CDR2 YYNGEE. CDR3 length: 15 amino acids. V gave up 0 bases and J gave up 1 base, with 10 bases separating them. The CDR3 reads CASSVAPTRNTEAFF. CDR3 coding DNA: TGTGCCAGCAGCGTAGCCCCGACGAGGAACACTGAAGCTTTCTTT.

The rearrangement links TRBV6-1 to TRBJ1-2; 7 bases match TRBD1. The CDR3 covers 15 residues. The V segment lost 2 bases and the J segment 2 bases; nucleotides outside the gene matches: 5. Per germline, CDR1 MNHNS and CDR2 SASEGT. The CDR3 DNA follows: TGTGCCAGCAGTGAAACTCCAGGGGGAAACTATGGCTACACCTTC. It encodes CASSETPGGNYGYTF.

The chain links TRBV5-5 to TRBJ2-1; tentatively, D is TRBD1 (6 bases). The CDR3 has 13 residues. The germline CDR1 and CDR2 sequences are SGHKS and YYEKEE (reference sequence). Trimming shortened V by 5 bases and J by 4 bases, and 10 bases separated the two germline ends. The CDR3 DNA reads TGTGCCAGCAGTCTGGACAGATACAATGAGCAGTTCTTC. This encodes CASSLDRYNEQFF.

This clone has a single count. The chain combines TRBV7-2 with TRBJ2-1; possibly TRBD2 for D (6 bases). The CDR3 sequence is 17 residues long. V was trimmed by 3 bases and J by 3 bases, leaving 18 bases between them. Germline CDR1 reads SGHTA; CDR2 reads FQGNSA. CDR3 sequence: CASSLVSGTQHYNEQFF. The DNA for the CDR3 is TGTGCCAGCAGCTTGGTATCCGGGACTCAACACTACAATGAGCAGTTCTTC.

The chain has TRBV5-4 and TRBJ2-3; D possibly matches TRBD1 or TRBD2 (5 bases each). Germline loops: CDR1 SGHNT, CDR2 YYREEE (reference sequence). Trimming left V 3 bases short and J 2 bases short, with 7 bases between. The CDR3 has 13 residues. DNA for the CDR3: TGTGCCAGCAGCTGGGACCCCACAGATACGCAGTATTTT. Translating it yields CASSWDPTDTQYF. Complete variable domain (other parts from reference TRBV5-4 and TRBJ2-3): ETGVTQSPTHLIKTRGQQVTLRCSSQSGHNTVSWYQQALGQGPQFIFQYYREEENGRGNFPPRFSGLQFPNYSSELNVNALELDDSALYLCASSWDPTDTQYFGPGTRLTVL.

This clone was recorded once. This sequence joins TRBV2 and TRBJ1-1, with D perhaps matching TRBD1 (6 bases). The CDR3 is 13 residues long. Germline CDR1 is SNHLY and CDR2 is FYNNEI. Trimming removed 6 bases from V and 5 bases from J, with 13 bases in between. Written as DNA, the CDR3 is TGTGCCAGCAGGCCCCAGGGGCAGACTGAAGCTTTCTTT. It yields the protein CASRPQGQTEAFF.

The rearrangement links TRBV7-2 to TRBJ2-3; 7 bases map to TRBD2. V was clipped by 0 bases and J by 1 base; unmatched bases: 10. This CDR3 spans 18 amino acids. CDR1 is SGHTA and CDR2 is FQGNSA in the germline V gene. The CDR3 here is CASSLAELGLAGTDTQYF. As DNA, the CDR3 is TGTGCCAGCAGCTTAGCGGAGCTGGGTCTAGCGGGCACAGATACGCAGTATTTT.

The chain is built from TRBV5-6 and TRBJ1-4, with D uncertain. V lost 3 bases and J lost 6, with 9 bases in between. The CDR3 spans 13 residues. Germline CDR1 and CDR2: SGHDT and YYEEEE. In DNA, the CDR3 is TGTGCCAGCAGCTCGGACCTGCATGAAAAACTGTTTTTT. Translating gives CASSSDLHEKLFF.